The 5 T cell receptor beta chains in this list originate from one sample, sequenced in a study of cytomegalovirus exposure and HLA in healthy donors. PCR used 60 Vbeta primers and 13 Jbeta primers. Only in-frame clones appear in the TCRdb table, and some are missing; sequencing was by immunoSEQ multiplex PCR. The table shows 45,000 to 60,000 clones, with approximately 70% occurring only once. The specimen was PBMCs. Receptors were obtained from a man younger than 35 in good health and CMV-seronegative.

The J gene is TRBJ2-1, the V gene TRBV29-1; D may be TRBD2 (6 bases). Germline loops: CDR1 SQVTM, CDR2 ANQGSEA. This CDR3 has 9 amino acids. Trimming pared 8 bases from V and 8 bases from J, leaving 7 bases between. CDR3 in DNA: TGCAGCCGGGACTATGAGCAGTTCTTC. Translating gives CSRDYEQFF.

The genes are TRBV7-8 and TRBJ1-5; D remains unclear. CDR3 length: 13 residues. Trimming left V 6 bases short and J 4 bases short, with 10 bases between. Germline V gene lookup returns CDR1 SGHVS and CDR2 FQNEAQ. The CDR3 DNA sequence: TGTGCCAGCAGTCGGGGAGCAAATCAGCCCCAGCATTTT. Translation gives CASSRGANQPQHF.

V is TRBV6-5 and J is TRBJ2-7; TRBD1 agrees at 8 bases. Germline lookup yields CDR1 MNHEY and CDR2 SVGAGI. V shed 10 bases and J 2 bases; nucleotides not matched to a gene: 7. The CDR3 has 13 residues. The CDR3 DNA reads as TGTGCCACCGGAGGGACAGGACCCTACGAGCAGTACTTC. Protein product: CATGGTGPYEQYF.

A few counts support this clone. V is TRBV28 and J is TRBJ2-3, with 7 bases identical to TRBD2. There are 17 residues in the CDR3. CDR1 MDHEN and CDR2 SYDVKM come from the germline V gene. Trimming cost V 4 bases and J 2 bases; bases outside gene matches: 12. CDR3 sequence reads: CASSWGIAGSLTDTQYF. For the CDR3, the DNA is TGTGCCAGCAGTTGGGGAATAGCGGGCAGCCTCACAGATACGCAGTATTTT.

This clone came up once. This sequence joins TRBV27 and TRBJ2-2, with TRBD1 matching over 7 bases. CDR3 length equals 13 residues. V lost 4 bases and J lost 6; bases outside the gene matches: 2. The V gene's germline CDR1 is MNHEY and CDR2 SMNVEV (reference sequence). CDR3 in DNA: TGTGCCAGCAGTTACGGACAGGCCGGGGAGCTGTTTTTT. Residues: CASSYGQAGELFF.